This T cell receptor beta chain was sequenced for a study of T-cell reconstitution after alpha-beta-depleted transplantation in children. The TCRbeta library was prepared with unique molecular identifiers. MiXCR, applied by TCRdb to the PCR reads, yields one record per CDR3 protein. Of about 500,000 distinct CDR3 sequences in the sample, about 31% were seen once. The CDR3 is 13 residues long. Germline CDR1 and CDR2: SGHTA and FQGNSA. After removal of 5 bases from V and 3 bases from J, the junction contained 3 bases not matched to a gene. This receptor was taken from a human donor who donated a stem cell graft to a child with aplastic anemia. The V call is TRBV7-2, the J call TRBJ1-2; 7 bases match TRBD1. The material sequenced was PBMCs from the stem cell graft donor, taken from the stem cell graft. CDR3 in DNA: TGTGCCAGCAGCAGGGACAGTGACTATGGCTACACCTTC. This gives the protein CASSRDSDYGYTF.